This is a list of T cell receptor beta chains from one sample in a study of blood T cell repertoires in COVID-19. Here immunoSEQ multiplex PCR was the method, and the copy in TCRdb shows in-frame clones only, minus some. In the table there are 95,000 to 130,000 clones, about 80% of which are singletons. Sequenced input: peripheral blood. These receptors were collected from a man in his 70s with active or convalescent COVID-19. Both conserved end residues are part of each CDR3. D genes are given only for firm matches. Size is omitted from some rows. Given values are once, few, many or a class for expanded clones.

cdr3_length: 16
d_call: NA
j_call: TRBJ1-1
v_call: TRBV19
clone_size: once
cdr3_aa: CASSSSGILGNTEAFF
cdr3_nt: TGTGCCAGTAGTAGTTCAGGGATTTTAGGGAACACTGAAGCTTTCTTT

cdr3_length: 14
d_call: NA
j_call: TRBJ1-1
v_call: TRBV28
clone_size: NA
cdr3_aa: CASSLGGLNTEAFF
cdr3_nt: TGTGCCAGCAGTTTGGGCGGACTTAACACTGAAGCTTTCTTT

cdr3_length: 15
d_call: TRBD2
j_call: TRBJ2-1
v_call: TRBV11-3
clone_size: NA
cdr3_aa: CASSRGIAGEDEQFF
cdr3_nt: TGTGCCAGCAGCCGGGGGATAGCGGGGGAGGATGAGCAGTTCTTC

cdr3_length: 15
d_call: TRBD1
j_call: TRBJ2-2
v_call: TRBV9
clone_size: NA
cdr3_aa: CASSVGTGSTGELFF
cdr3_nt: TGTGCCAGCAGCGTAGGGACAGGGAGCACCGGGGAGCTGTTTTTT

cdr3_length: 12
d_call: NA
j_call: TRBJ1-1
v_call: TRBV2
clone_size: NA
cdr3_aa: CASSGQGIEAFF
cdr3_nt: TGTGCCAGCAGTGGGCAGGGGATCGAAGCTTTCTTT

cdr3_length: 16
d_call: TRBD2
j_call: TRBJ2-1
v_call: TRBV5-4
clone_size: NA
cdr3_aa: CASSLKLAGGLDEQFF
cdr3_nt: TGTGCCAGCAGCTTGAAACTAGCGGGAGGGCTAGATGAGCAGTTCTTC

cdr3_length: 11
d_call: TRBD1
j_call: TRBJ1-6
v_call: TRBV28
clone_size: NA
cdr3_aa: CASSPRTGFHF
cdr3_nt: TGTGCCAGCAGTCCTCGGACAGGCTTCCACTTT

cdr3_length: 15
d_call: TRBD2
j_call: TRBJ2-4
v_call: TRBV28
clone_size: NA
cdr3_aa: CASRTSGTAKNIQYF
cdr3_nt: TGTGCCAGCCGGACTAGCGGAACAGCCAAAAACATTCAGTACTTC

cdr3_length: 16
d_call: NA
j_call: TRBJ2-3
v_call: TRBV5-6
clone_size: NA
cdr3_aa: CASSETGGAGTDTQYF
cdr3_nt: TGTGCCAGCAGCGAAACTGGGGGGGCAGGCACAGATACGCAGTATTTT

cdr3_length: 13
d_call: NA
j_call: TRBJ2-7
v_call: TRBV27
clone_size: NA
cdr3_aa: CASSIDQGYEQYF
cdr3_nt: TGTGCCAGCAGCATAGATCAGGGCTACGAGCAGTACTTC

cdr3_length: 12
d_call: NA
j_call: TRBJ2-5
v_call: TRBV5-6
clone_size: NA
cdr3_aa: CASSPGGETQYF
cdr3_nt: TGTGCCAGCAGCCCTGGGGGGGAGACCCAGTACTTC

cdr3_length: 16
d_call: NA
j_call: TRBJ1-2
v_call: TRBV4-2
clone_size: NA
cdr3_aa: CASSQDMQGVDYGYTF
cdr3_nt: TGTGCCAGCAGCCAAGATATGCAAGGGGTTGACTATGGCTACACCTTC

cdr3_length: 14
d_call: NA
j_call: TRBJ1-5
v_call: TRBV23-1
clone_size: NA
cdr3_aa: CASSHQGVNQPQHF
cdr3_nt: TGCGCCAGCAGCCATCAGGGCGTCAATCAGCCCCAGCATTTT

cdr3_length: 15
d_call: NA
j_call: TRBJ1-3
v_call: TRBV7-9
clone_size: NA
cdr3_aa: CASSSVDISGNTIYF
cdr3_nt: TGTGCCAGCAGCTCAGTCGACATATCTGGAAACACCATATATTTT

cdr3_length: 12
d_call: TRBD1
j_call: TRBJ1-2
v_call: TRBV30
clone_size: NA
cdr3_aa: CAWSLTGNGYTF
cdr3_nt: TGTGCCTGGAGCTTGACAGGGAATGGCTACACCTTC

cdr3_length: 14
d_call: NA
j_call: TRBJ1-5
v_call: TRBV19
clone_size: NA
cdr3_aa: CASSVGGRNQPQHF
cdr3_nt: TGTGCCAGTAGTGTCGGCGGGCGGAATCAGCCCCAGCATTTT

cdr3_length: 15
d_call: TRBD1
j_call: TRBJ1-1
v_call: TRBV5-4
clone_size: few
cdr3_aa: CASSAAGTGDTEAFF
cdr3_nt: TGTGCCAGCAGCGCCGCCGGGACAGGGGATACTGAAGCTTTCTTT

cdr3_length: 13
d_call: TRBD1
j_call: TRBJ1-2
v_call: TRBV19
clone_size: few
cdr3_aa: CASSTDRALGYTF
cdr3_nt: TGTGCCAGTAGTACCGACAGGGCTCTTGGCTACACCTTC

cdr3_length: 12
d_call: NA
j_call: TRBJ2-2
v_call: TRBV6-6
clone_size: NA
cdr3_aa: CASSQTSGELFF
cdr3_nt: TGTGCCAGCAGTCAAACGAGCGGGGAGCTGTTTTTT

cdr3_length: 14
d_call: TRBD2
j_call: TRBJ2-7
v_call: TRBV12-5
clone_size: NA
cdr3_aa: CASGSGLAGREQYF
cdr3_nt: TGTGCTAGTGGTTCGGGTCTAGCGGGACGCGAGCAGTACTTC

cdr3_length: 16
d_call: TRBD2
j_call: TRBJ2-5
v_call: TRBV2
clone_size: NA
cdr3_aa: CASKGDGRALSGTQYF
cdr3_nt: TGTGCCAGCAAAGGGGACGGGAGGGCCTTATCAGGGACCCAGTACTTC

cdr3_length: 16
d_call: NA
j_call: TRBJ2-3
v_call: TRBV19
clone_size: NA
cdr3_aa: CASSLLTSGPTNTQYF
cdr3_nt: TGTGCCAGTAGCTTGCTAACTTCAGGCCCCACGAATACGCAGTATTTT

cdr3_length: 13
d_call: NA
j_call: TRBJ1-1
v_call: TRBV11-2
clone_size: NA
cdr3_aa: CASSFDRNTEAFF
cdr3_nt: TGTGCCAGCAGCTTCGACAGGAACACTGAAGCTTTCTTT

cdr3_length: 14
d_call: NA
j_call: TRBJ1-6
v_call: TRBV6-5
clone_size: NA
cdr3_aa: CASRSTGMNSPLHF
cdr3_nt: TGTGCCAGCAGAAGTACAGGGATGAATTCACCCCTCCACTTT

cdr3_length: 15
d_call: NA
j_call: TRBJ2-1
v_call: TRBV7-3
clone_size: NA
cdr3_aa: CASSYGLGGNNEQFF
cdr3_nt: TGTGCCAGCAGCTACGGACTGGGCGGGAATAATGAGCAGTTCTTC

cdr3_length: 13
d_call: NA
j_call: TRBJ1-2
v_call: TRBV11-2
clone_size: once
cdr3_aa: CASSSTFNYGYTF
cdr3_nt: TGTGCCAGCAGCTCAACATTTAACTATGGCTACACCTTC

cdr3_length: 18
d_call: TRBD1
j_call: TRBJ2-3
v_call: TRBV5-5
clone_size: NA
cdr3_aa: CASSLVLVPGQNTDTQYF
cdr3_nt: TGTGCCAGCAGCTTGGTTTTAGTACCGGGACAGAACACAGATACGCAGTATTTT

cdr3_length: 15
d_call: TRBD2
j_call: TRBJ2-7
v_call: TRBV10-2
clone_size: NA
cdr3_aa: CASSSGTSGRDEQYF
cdr3_nt: TGCGCCAGCAGTTCCGGGACTAGCGGGAGGGACGAGCAGTACTTC

cdr3_length: 13
d_call: NA
j_call: TRBJ1-2
v_call: TRBV5-4
clone_size: NA
cdr3_aa: CASSRQDNYGYTF
cdr3_nt: TGTGCCAGCAGTCGACAGGACAACTATGGCTACACCTTC

cdr3_length: 12
d_call: NA
j_call: TRBJ1-2
v_call: TRBV2
clone_size: NA
cdr3_aa: CASRMGRGGYTF
cdr3_nt: TGTGCCAGCAGGATGGGGAGGGGCGGCTACACCTTC

cdr3_length: 16
d_call: NA
j_call: TRBJ1-6
v_call: TRBV6-1
clone_size: NA
cdr3_aa: CASSGSPGDYNSPLHF
cdr3_nt: TGTGCCAGCAGTGGGTCGCCAGGTGACTATAATTCACCCCTCCACTTT

cdr3_length: 13
d_call: NA
j_call: TRBJ2-7
v_call: TRBV6-5
clone_size: NA
cdr3_aa: CASTPKQGYEQYF
cdr3_nt: TGTGCCAGCACTCCAAAACAGGGCTACGAGCAGTACTTC

cdr3_length: 14
d_call: TRBD1
j_call: TRBJ1-1
v_call: TRBV7-9
clone_size: NA
cdr3_aa: CASSVGTENTEAFF
cdr3_nt: TGTGCCAGCAGCGTGGGGACAGAGAACACTGAAGCTTTCTTT